These 25 T cell receptor beta chains came from one sample sequenced in a study of T cell responses to AZD1222 COVID-19 vaccine. TCRdb's copy holds only in-frame clones and misses some; the assay was immunoSEQ multiplex PCR. This table has approximately 270,000 clones, approximately 94% appearing once. The specimen was peripheral blood, collected 28 days after the second AZD1222 dose. Every receptor here comes from an adult who received the AZD1222 COVID-19 vaccine.

This chain uses TRBV9 with TRBJ2-2, with no clear D. CDR1 and CDR2 from the germline V gene are SGDLS and YYNGEE. The CDR3 totals 15 residues. V shed 3 bases and J shed 1 base, with 10 bases lying between them. In DNA, the CDR3 is TGTGCCAGCAGCGATATACGACAGAACACCGGGGAGCTGTTTTTT. Protein: CASSDIRQNTGELFF. Full variable domain (remainder filled in from reference TRBV9 and TRBJ2-2): DSGVTQTPKHLITATGQRVTLRCSPRSGDLSVYWYQQSLDQGLQFLIQYYNGEERAKGNILERFSAQQFPDLHSELNLSSLELGDSALYFCASSDIRQNTGELFFGEGSRLTVL.

The V and J genes are TRBV27 and TRBJ1-6, with TRBD1 matching over 9 bases. J lost 9 bases, V lost 4 bases, and 7 bases had no gene match. CDR1 is MNHEY, CDR2 SMNVEV, per germline (reference sequence). CDR3 length: 15 residues. CDR3 nucleotides: TGTGCCAGCAGTTCGCGGACAGGGGATGGTTCACCCCTCCACTTT. It translates to CASSSRTGDGSPLHF.

The rearrangement links TRBV19 to TRBJ2-3; 12 bases are shared with TRBD2. Per the germline V gene, CDR1 is LNHDA and CDR2 is SQIVND (reference sequence). CDR3 length: 14 amino acids. V gave up 8 bases and J gave up 9 bases; unmatched junction bases: 9. The CDR3 DNA is TGTGCCAGTCGGACTAGCGGGACCACTGGGACGCAGTATTTT. Amino acids: CASRTSGTTGTQYF.

This chain uses TRBV19 with TRBJ2-7; 7 bases are shared with TRBD1. This CDR3 spans 15 amino acids. CDR1 is LNHDA, CDR2 SQIVND, per germline (reference sequence). With V trimmed by 4 bases and J by 0 bases, 6 bases remained unmatched. The CDR3 nucleotides read TGTGCCAGTAGTACCTCGACAGGGAGCTCCTACGAGCAGTACTTC. Residues: CASSTSTGSSYEQYF.

The chain's CDR3 is CASSLFAGGPYNEQFF. CDR3 in DNA: TGTGCCAGCAGCTTGTTTGCGGGAGGCCCCTACAATGAGCAGTTCTTC. The chain combines TRBV7-9 with TRBJ2-1, with 8 bases that match TRBD2. Germline V gene sequence: CDR1 SEHNR, CDR2 FQNEAQ (reference sequence). The CDR3 length is 16 residues. The J segment lost 2 bases and the V segment lost 3 bases, leaving 6 bases of the junction unmatched.

V usage is TRBV6-1 and J usage is TRBJ1-5; perhaps TRBD1 as D (5 bases). The germline gives CDR1 MNHNS, CDR2 SASEGT. The CDR3 consists of 13 residues. V shed 3 bases and J shed 5 bases, with 8 bases lying between them. The CDR3 region is CASSEQGDQPQHF. In DNA, the CDR3 is TGTGCCAGCAGTGAGCAGGGTGATCAGCCCCAGCATTTT.

This clone came up a few times. V and J are TRBV12-3 or TRBV12-4 and TRBJ2-7; possibly TRBD1 for D (6 bases). The CDR3 is made up of 12 amino acids. The V gene lost 5 bases and the J gene lost 3 bases, with 8 bases spanning the gap. The CDR3 loop reads CASSVDSYEQYF. In DNA form, the CDR3 reads TGTGCCAGCAGTGTGGACAGCTACGAGCAGTACTTC.

The rearrangement links TRBV5-1 to TRBJ2-7, with D possibly TRBD1 on 7 matching bases. CDR3 length: 15 residues. The V gene's germline CDR1 is SGHRS and CDR2 YFSETQ. V was cut by 5 bases and J by 7 bases, with 22 bases left in between. The CDR3 nucleotides read TGCGCCAGCAGATCTGGGGGGACAGTCGTGGGAGAGCAGTACTTC. Translating gives CASRSGGTVVGEQYF.

The chain combines TRBV2 with TRBJ1-2; D call uncertain. The CDR3 extends over 13 amino acids. From germline, CDR1 is SNHLY and CDR2 FYNNEI. Trimming left V 5 bases short and J 1 base short, with 8 bases between. The CDR3 here is CASSLDGNYGYTF. The CDR3 bases are TGTGCCAGCAGTTTAGACGGTAACTATGGCTACACCTTC.

Only a few counts were recorded for this clone. The chain has TRBV19 and TRBJ2-7, with 7 bases fitting TRBD1. Germline V gene data show CDR1 as LNHDA and CDR2 as SQIVND (reference sequence). This CDR3 is 15 amino acids long. V was clipped by 7 bases and J by 2 bases; unmatched bases: 11. The CDR3 is CASKLRGTEPYEQYF. The CDR3 DNA sequence: TGTGCCAGTAAACTAAGGGGGACAGAACCCTACGAGCAGTACTTC.

The chain combines TRBV28 with TRBJ1-1; 8 nucleotides match TRBD1. Germline V gene lookup returns CDR1 MDHEN and CDR2 SYDVKM. Trimming took 2 bases from V and 1 from J; bases not matched to a gene: 3. CDR3 length equals 15 residues. CDR3 amino acids: CASSLQGTGNTEAFF. For the CDR3, the DNA is TGTGCCAGCAGTTTACAGGGGACAGGGAACACTGAAGCTTTCTTT. Variable domain in full (rest from reference TRBV28 and TRBJ1-1): DVKVTQSSRYLVKRTGEKVFLECVQDMDHENMFWYRQDPGLGLRLIYFSYDVKMKEKGDIPEGYSVSREKKERFSLILESASTNQTSMYLCASSLQGTGNTEAFFGQGTRLTVV.

The rearrangement joins TRBV9 to TRBJ2-7; possible D gene TRBD2, 5 bases. The ends were cut back, 2 bases at V and 3 bases at J, with 12 bases in the middle. Germline V gene data show CDR1 as SGDLS and CDR2 as YYNGEE. The CDR3 is made up of 14 amino acids. CDR3 DNA sequence: TGTGCCAGCAGCGTCAGCTTCGGGAACTACGAGCAGTACTTC. It encodes CASSVSFGNYEQYF.

The chain has TRBV4-1 and TRBJ2-6; D gene ambiguous. Germline values: CDR1 MGHRA, CDR2 YSYEKL. The CDR3 spans 16 residues. V lost 6 bases to trimming and J lost 3 bases, with 15 bases between them. This chain's CDR3 is CASRPRFSRGANVLTF. Here the CDR3 DNA reads TGCGCCAGCAGGCCAAGGTTCAGCCGTGGGGCCAACGTCCTGACTTTC.

This clone was seen once. J is TRBJ1-2 and V is TRBV2; D not resolved. This CDR3 is 15 amino acids long. Germline loops: CDR1 SNHLY, CDR2 FYNNEI. V lost 2 bases and J lost 4, with 14 bases in between. CDR3 residues: CASSETDRNSYGYTF. In nucleotides, the CDR3 is TGTGCCAGCAGTGAAACGGATAGGAACTCCTATGGCTACACCTTC.

The chain couples TRBV12-3 or TRBV12-4 to TRBJ2-5, with D unclear. The length of the CDR3 is 12 residues. The V gene lost 6 bases and the J gene lost 4 bases, with 9 bases spanning the gap. CDR3 in DNA: TGTGCCAGCAGCGACGGCAGAGAGACCCAGTACTTC. Amino acid sequence: CASSDGRETQYF.

This chain's CDR3 is CASSSAGTGVGNEQFF. CDR3 nucleotides: TGTGCCAGCAGCTCGGCGGGGACAGGAGTGGGGAATGAGCAGTTCTTC. This rearrangement joins TRBV7-2 to TRBJ2-1; 8 bases map to TRBD1. J gave up 7 bases and V 4 bases, and 12 bases lay outside the gene matches. CDR3 length: 16 residues. The V gene's germline CDR1 is SGHTA and CDR2 FQGNSA. Complete variable domain (other parts from reference TRBV7-2 and TRBJ2-1): GAGVSQSPSNKVTEKGKDVELRCDPISGHTALYWYRQSLGQGLEFLIYFQGNSAPDKSGLPSDRFSAERTGGSVSTLTIQRTQQEDSAVYLCASSSAGTGVGNEQFFGPGTRLTVL.

The V and J genes are TRBV6-5 and TRBJ1-2; D uncertain. Trimming left V 5 bases short and J 6 bases short, with 16 bases between. This CDR3 comprises 14 residues. CDR1 is MNHEY, CDR2 SVGAGI, per germline. DNA for the CDR3: TGTGCCAGCAGTACGGCGGGCCGAGGCAATGGCTACACCTTC. It codes for CASSTAGRGNGYTF.

The rearrangement links TRBV30 to TRBJ1-1; D is ambiguous. V was pared by 0 bases and J by 4 bases, with 12 bases between. The CDR3 is 14 amino acids. The germline CDR1 and CDR2 sequences are GTSNPN and SVGIG (reference sequence). The CDR3 reads CAWSVLGWATEAFF. The CDR3 DNA is TGTGCCTGGAGTGTACTCGGGTGGGCCACTGAAGCTTTCTTT.

This clone occurred a few times. The V and J genes are TRBV27 and TRBJ1-2; tentative D call: TRBD1 (5 bases). V lost 5 bases and J 8 bases, leaving 21 bases between the germline ends. Germline values: CDR1 MNHEY, CDR2 SMNVEV (reference sequence). This CDR3 region has 15 residues. CDR3 protein: CASSPWLWGRGGYTF. DNA for the CDR3: TGTGCCAGCAGTCCCTGGTTGTGGGGCCGGGGGGGCTACACCTTC.

The gene calls are TRBV28 and TRBJ2-7; 8 bases match TRBD2. Unmatched junction bases numbered 13, after V lost 7 bases and J lost 5 bases. This CDR3 is built from 15 residues. Germline CDR1 MDHEN, CDR2 SYDVKM. The CDR3 DNA sequence: TGTGCCAGCACTACCTTCGGGACTAGGATCGACGAGCAGTACTTC. Protein: CASTTFGTRIDEQYF.

This chain links TRBV29-1 with TRBJ1-1; D might be TRBD1 (6 bases). This CDR3 region has 10 residues. V lost 6 bases, J lost 11 bases, and 13 bases lay in between. Germline lookup yields CDR1 SQVTM and CDR2 ANQGSEA. CDR3 bases: TGCAGCGTCGAAACAGGGTTGGCTTTCTTT. Its translation: CSVETGLAFF.

The chain recombines TRBV7-2 with TRBJ2-3; D might be TRBD2 (6 bases). The germline V gene encodes CDR1 SGHTA and CDR2 FQGNSA. This CDR3 has 15 amino acids. Trimming left V 5 bases short and J 2 bases short, with 14 bases between. CDR3 region: CASSPMGLSTDTQYF. DNA of the CDR3: TGTGCCAGCAGCCCAATGGGACTGTCCACAGATACGCAGTATTTT. Filled out from reference TRBV7-2 and TRBJ2-3, the complete variable domain reads GAGVSQSPSNKVTEKGKDVELRCDPISGHTALYWYRQSLGQGLEFLIYFQGNSAPDKSGLPSDRFSAERTGGSVSTLTIQRTQQEDSAVYLCASSPMGLSTDTQYFGPGTRLTVL.

In this sample, this clone turned up once. The rearrangement uses TRBV5-6 and TRBJ1-6; a weak D match, TRBD1 (6 bases). Trimming removed 1 base from V and 7 bases from J, with 6 bases in between. This CDR3 spans 13 amino acids. CDR1 and CDR2 (germline): SGHDT, YYEEEE. In DNA form, the CDR3 reads TGTGCCAGCAGCTTGAGGGGGAATTCACCCCTCCACTTT. It yields the protein CASSLRGNSPLHF. The whole variable domain, remainder taken from reference TRBV5-6 and TRBJ1-6, is DAGVTQSPTHLIKTRGQQVTLRCSPKSGHDTVSWYQQALGQGPQFIFQYYEEEERQRGNFPDRFSGHQFPNYSSELNVNALLLGDSALYLCASSLRGNSPLHFGNGTRLTVT.

V gene TRBV6-2 or TRBV6-3 combines with J gene TRBJ1-5; 8 bases match TRBD1. The ends lost 3 bases at V and 6 bases at J; junction bases unmatched: 1. The germline CDR1 and CDR2 sequences are MNHEY and SVGEGT. There are 13 residues in the CDR3. The CDR3 reads CASSYTGGQPQHF. CDR3 DNA: TGTGCCAGCAGTTATACAGGGGGTCAGCCCCAGCATTTT.

The genes are TRBV6-5 and TRBJ1-1, with D perhaps matching TRBD1 (6 bases). Looked up from germline, CDR1 is MNHEY and CDR2 is SVGAGI. The CDR3 sequence is 14 residues long. Trimming pared 7 bases from V and 4 bases from J, leaving 16 bases between. CDR3 nucleotide sequence: TGTGCCAGCAACCAACAGGGTGGACGCACTGAAGCTTTCTTT. Its translation: CASNQQGGRTEAFF.